These 18 T cell receptor beta chains came from one sample sequenced in a study of T cell responses to AZD1222 COVID-19 vaccine. Generated by immunoSEQ multiplex PCR, the TCRdb table keeps only in-frame clones and is missing some. In the table there are over 95,000 clones, just over 90% of which are singletons. The sequences come from peripheral blood, collected on day 0 of AZD1222 vaccination. These receptors were obtained from an adult in good health.

There are a few counts of this clone. The rearrangement links TRBV7-3 to TRBJ2-2, with D hard to call. V was pared by 6 bases and J by 6 bases, with 8 bases between. The CDR3 is 12 amino acids. Germline values: CDR1 SGHTA, CDR2 FQGTGA. The CDR3: CASRDGSGELFF. CDR3 bases: TGTGCCAGCAGGGACGGATCCGGGGAGCTGTTTTTT.

In this sample, this clone turned up a few times. The genes are TRBV19 and TRBJ1-4, with TRBD1 matching over 7 bases. The germline V gene encodes CDR1 LNHDA and CDR2 SQIVND (reference sequence). The V gene end was trimmed by 7 bases and the J gene end by 8 bases; junction bases not matched to a gene: 16. The length of the CDR3 is 16 residues. Here the CDR3 reads CASILDPGQKSEKLFF. The CDR3 region has the DNA TGTGCCAGTATCCTCGACCCGGGACAGAAATCCGAAAAACTGTTTTTT. The full variable domain, rest sourced from reference TRBV19 and TRBJ1-4, is DGGITQSPKYLFRKEGQNVTLSCEQNLNHDAMYWYRQDPGQGLRLIYYSQIVNDFQKGDIAEGYSVSREKKESFPLTVTSAQKNPTAFYLCASILDPGQKSEKLFFGSGTQLSVL.

This clone was picked up a small number of times. In nucleotides, the CDR3 is TGTGCCAGCAGCTTCCGGGGCTCCTACAATGAGCAGTTCTTC. Translation gives CASSFRGSYNEQFF. The chain employs TRBV11-2 and TRBJ2-1; tentatively, D is TRBD2 (5 bases). The CDR3 has 14 residues. Trimming cost V 3 bases and J 0 bases, with 6 bases left between them. Germline values: CDR1 SGHAT, CDR2 FQNNGV. The full variable domain, rest sourced from reference TRBV11-2 and TRBJ2-1, is EAGVAQSPRYKIIEKRQSVAFWCNPISGHATLYWYQQILGQGPKLLIQFQNNGVVDDSQLPKDRFSAERLKGVDSTLKIQPAKLEDSAVYLCASSFRGSYNEQFFGPGTRLTVL.

The rearrangement joins TRBV2 to TRBJ1-2; 11 nucleotides match TRBD1. CDR1 SNHLY and CDR2 FYNNEI come from the germline V gene. This CDR3 is 13 amino acids long. Trimming cost V 6 bases and J 8 bases; bases outside gene matches: 5. The CDR3 spells CASRDRGRVGYTF. The CDR3 region has the DNA TGTGCCAGCAGGGACAGGGGGCGCGTCGGCTACACCTTC. Full variable domain (remainder filled in from reference TRBV2 and TRBJ1-2): EPEVTQTPSHQVTQMGQEVILRCVPISNHLYFYWYRQILGQKVEFLVSFYNNEISEKSEIFDDQFSVERPDGSNFTLKIRSTKLEDSAMYFCASRDRGRVGYTFGSGTRLTVV.

J is TRBJ1-3 and V is TRBV12-5, with 7 positions matching TRBD1. Germline lookup yields CDR1 LGHNT and CDR2 FRNRAP. Trimming removed 4 bases from V and 0 bases from J; junction bases left unmatched: 3. The CDR3 consists of 15 residues. CDR3 protein: CASGSSGGSGNTIYF. The CDR3 bases are TGTGCTAGTGGTTCGTCAGGGGGCTCTGGAAACACCATATATTTT.

This clone was seen a few times. V gene TRBV5-4 combines with J gene TRBJ1-3; possibly TRBD1 for D (5 bases). V was shortened by 0 bases and J by 2 bases, with 12 bases between the two germline ends. The germline V gene encodes CDR1 SGHNT and CDR2 YYREEE (reference sequence). The length of the CDR3 is 16 residues. The CDR3 is CASSLAGGPPGNTIYF. The CDR3 nucleotides read TGTGCCAGCAGCTTGGCCGGGGGACCCCCTGGAAACACCATATATTTT.

The gene calls are TRBV30 and TRBJ1-1, with D unclear. V dropped 3 bases and J dropped 0 bases, with 8 bases sitting between them. In germline, CDR1 is GTSNPN, CDR2 SVGIG (reference sequence). CDR3 length equals 13 residues. CDR3 sequence: CAWREGMNTEAFF. The CDR3 DNA reads TGTGCCTGGAGGGAAGGGATGAACACTGAAGCTTTCTTT.

V and J are TRBV28 and TRBJ1-5, with D uncertain. Germline CDR1 and CDR2: MDHEN and SYDVKM. The ends were cut back, 5 bases at V and 0 bases at J, with 8 bases in the middle. The CDR3 runs to 14 residues. This chain's CDR3 is CASSDPNSNQPQHF. The DNA for the CDR3 is TGTGCCAGCAGTGACCCCAATAGCAATCAGCCCCAGCATTTT.

The chain links TRBV14 to TRBJ1-6, with D tentatively TRBD1 (6 bases). Trimming removed 3 bases at V and 8 bases at J, with 8 bases between. The CDR3 runs to 13 residues. The germline V gene has CDR1 SGHDN and CDR2 FVKESK. The CDR3 reads CASSHRGDSPLHF. Here the CDR3 DNA reads TGTGCCAGCAGCCACAGGGGAGATTCACCCCTCCACTTT.

The genes are TRBV19 and TRBJ2-3, with 10 bases that match TRBD2. This CDR3 has 16 residues. V shed 4 bases, J shed 3 bases, and the junction held 7 bases outside the gene matches. Germline CDR1 LNHDA, CDR2 SQIVND (reference sequence). CDR3 sequence (DNA): TGTGCCAGTAGTACACACACTAGCGGGGATACAGATACGCAGTATTTT. This codes for CASSTHTSGDTDTQYF.

The rearrangement joins TRBV11-2 to TRBJ1-2, with D possibly matching TRBD1 (5 bases). The CDR3 has 12 amino acids. Germline V gives CDR1 SGHAT, CDR2 FQNNGV. Trimming removed 3 bases from V and 3 bases from J, with 5 bases in between. The CDR3 DNA reads as TGTGCCAGCAGCTTGACAGACTATGGCTACACCTTC. Translated, it gives CASSLTDYGYTF.

The genes are TRBV9 and TRBJ1-6; D possibly corresponds to TRBD1 (6 bases). Germline V gene data show CDR1 as SGDLS and CDR2 as YYNGEE. The CDR3 extends over 17 amino acids. With 0 bases removed from V and 7 bases from J, the gap between germline ends came to 17 bases. In DNA, the CDR3 is TGTGCCAGCAGCGTAGGCCCCCTCGGTAGGGGGAATTCACCCCTCCACTTT. Translating it yields CASSVGPLGRGNSPLHF.

The gene calls are TRBV5-1 and TRBJ1-1, with 10 bases identical to TRBD1. V lost 3 bases, J lost 0 bases, and 5 bases stayed unmatched. Germline V CDR1 and CDR2: SGHRS, YFSETQ. The CDR3 consists of 16 residues. The CDR3 reads CASSYGTGVVNTEAFF. For the CDR3, the DNA is TGCGCCAGCAGCTACGGGACAGGGGTGGTGAACACTGAAGCTTTCTTT.

Turning to this clone: The sample contains more than one DNA sequence encoding this CDR3. The chain combines TRBV7-9 with TRBJ2-1; the match to TRBD2 covers 10 bases. CDR1 is SEHNR, CDR2 FQNEAQ, per germline (reference sequence). The CDR3 totals 15 residues. V was pared by 6 bases and J by 4 bases, with 6 bases of the junction left unmatched. DNA of the CDR3: TGTGCCAGCAGTCGGACTAGCGGACCATACAATGAGCAGTTCTTC. Its translation: CASSRTSGPYNEQFF.

V usage is TRBV4-3 and J usage is TRBJ2-7, with 10 bases aligning to TRBD2. CDR1 and CDR2 from the germline V gene are LGHNA and YSLEER. This CDR3 is built from 15 residues. Trimming removed 0 bases from V and 2 bases from J; junction bases left unmatched: 1. CDR3 amino acids: CASSQDSGRAYEQYF. The CDR3, as DNA: TGCGCCAGCAGCCAAGACAGCGGGAGGGCCTACGAGCAGTACTTC.

This clone is a singleton in its sample. The chain has TRBV9 and TRBJ2-3, with D possibly TRBD2 on 6 matching bases. CDR3 length: 18 amino acids. Germline loops: CDR1 SGDLS, CDR2 YYNGEE. Deletions cut 0 bases from V and 1 base from J, with 18 bases between. The CDR3 is CASSVGGRPGAGTDTQYF. CDR3 DNA sequence: TGTGCCAGCAGCGTAGGAGGACGACCGGGAGCCGGCACAGATACGCAGTATTTT. The variable domain in full, completed from reference TRBV9 and TRBJ2-3, reads DSGVTQTPKHLITATGQRVTLRCSPRSGDLSVYWYQQSLDQGLQFLIQYYNGEERAKGNILERFSAQQFPDLHSELNLSSLELGDSALYFCASSVGGRPGAGTDTQYFGPGTRLTVL.

The V gene is TRBV5-1, the J gene TRBJ2-1; D is perhaps TRBD1 (5 bases). Trimming left V 5 bases short and J 5 bases short, with 20 bases between. Germline V gene sequence: CDR1 SGHRS, CDR2 YFSETQ. The CDR3 consists of 16 residues. Here the CDR3 reads CASRSLRQGGDNEQFF. The CDR3 DNA sequence: TGCGCCAGCAGGTCCTTACGGCAGGGTGGCGACAATGAGCAGTTCTTC.

The gene calls are TRBV4-1 and TRBJ2-7, with 11 bases lining up with TRBD2. CDR1 MGHRA and CDR2 YSYEKL come from the germline V gene. J lost 2 bases, V lost 4 bases, and 7 bases had no gene match. This CDR3 has 16 residues. In DNA form, the CDR3 reads TGCGCCAGCAGCCTCACAACGACTAGCGGGGCCTACGAGCAGTACTTC. It yields the protein CASSLTTTSGAYEQYF.